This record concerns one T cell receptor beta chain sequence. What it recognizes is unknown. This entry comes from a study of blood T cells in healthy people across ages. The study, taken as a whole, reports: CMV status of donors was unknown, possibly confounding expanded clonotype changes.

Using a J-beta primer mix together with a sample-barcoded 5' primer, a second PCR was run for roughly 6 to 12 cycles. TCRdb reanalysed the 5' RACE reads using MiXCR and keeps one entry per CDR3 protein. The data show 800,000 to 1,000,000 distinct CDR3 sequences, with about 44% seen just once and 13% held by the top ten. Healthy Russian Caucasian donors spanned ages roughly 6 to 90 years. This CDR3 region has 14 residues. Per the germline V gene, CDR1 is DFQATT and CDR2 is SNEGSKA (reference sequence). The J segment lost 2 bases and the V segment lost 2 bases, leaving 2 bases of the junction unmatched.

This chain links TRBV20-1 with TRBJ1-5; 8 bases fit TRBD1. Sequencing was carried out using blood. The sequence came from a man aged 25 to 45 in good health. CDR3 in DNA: TGCAGTGCTAGACAGGACAGGGGCAATCAGCCCCAGCATTTT. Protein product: CSARQDRGNQPQHF.